The present T cell receptor beta chain was sequenced within a study of T cell responses to AZD1222 COVID-19 vaccine. Study details: The analysis combined second doses at about 4 or about 12 weeks.

Study-wide points: Vaccine-associated CD4 TCRs spanned spike, dominant at 160-218 and 743-854. The sample set comprised mostly white British donors with more females, and clonal diversity was possibly underestimated. Recipients of AZD1222 seropositive at baseline numbered only 5 or 6.

Method: immunoSEQ multiplex PCR; TCRdb's copy keeps in-frame clones and lacks some. The repertoire holds roughly 180,000 clones, around 87% seen once, with about 3% in the top ten. V lost 5 bases, J lost 1 base, and 8 bases lay in between. This CDR3 has 14 amino acids. Per germline, CDR1 LNHDA and CDR2 SQIVND (reference sequence). Turning to this clone: Antigen unknown.

The V gene is TRBV19, the J gene TRBJ2-2, with a weak D call TRBD1 (5 bases). This TCR derives from an adult in good health. This specimen was peripheral blood, taken on day 0 of AZD1222 vaccination. Here the CDR3 DNA reads TGTGCCAGTAGTTGGCAGGGGAACACCGGGGAGCTGTTTTTT. Residues: CASSWQGNTGELFF.